The text below deals with one T cell receptor beta chain. This table comes from immunoSEQ multiplex PCR, and its TCRdb copy is limited to in-frame clones, with some not included. The profile shows 45,000 to 65,000 clones, 92% of them singletons. The CDR3 extends over 15 amino acids. V was trimmed by 2 bases and J by 1 base, leaving 10 bases between them. CDR1 and CDR2 (germline): MNHNY, SVGAGI (reference sequence). The entry originates in a study of T cell changes during pregnancy in multiple sclerosis. Sequencing used CD4+ T cells from peripheral blood mononuclear cells, obtained after pregnancy. The chain links TRBV6-6 to TRBJ2-3, with D maybe TRBD2 (5 bases). The sequence came from a female donor with multiple sclerosis, enrolled in a pregnancy study. Here the CDR3 reads CASSYPGSGTDTQYF. The CDR3 DNA follows: TGTGCCAGCAGTTACCCAGGTAGCGGCACAGATACGCAGTATTTT.